This TCR beta chain derives from a study of shared clonotypes between healthy human individuals. This clone was recorded once. Researchers divided each subset's genomic DNA evenly across several immunoSEQ plates. Data came from immunoSEQ multiplex PCR; TCRdb stores just in-frame clones and leaves some out. This table holds about 480,000 clones, about 80% found once. Germline V gene data show CDR1 as SGHAT and CDR2 as FQNNGV. The junction had 7 bases not matched to a gene; V was cut back by 5 bases and J by 4 bases. The CDR3 runs 14 residues. The V gene is TRBV11-2, the J gene TRBJ2-7; 8 nucleotides align to TRBD1. This clonotype was sampled from a woman between 40 and 55 years old in good health. Some clones in this sample may be carry-over from other donors' samples. The sample was PBMCs. CDR3 sequence: CASSPRDRLYEQYF. The CDR3 DNA sequence: TGTGCCAGCAGCCCCCGGGACAGGCTTTACGAGCAGTACTTC.